Reported below is one T cell receptor (beta chain). The table lists this clonotype with many counts. No cognate antigen has been identified for it. No base quality values were provided; no much bigger clone lies one nucleotide off. The germline V gene sets CDR1 to KGHSH and CDR2 to LQKENI. V gives up 5 bases and J gives up 4 bases, and the segment between their germline ends measures 11 bases. Measured from the cysteine to the phenylalanine, the CDR3 is 13 residues long. Solely the CDR3 DNA is kept, with 39 bases framed from the first base. This was a case-control study nested in a cohort of healthcare workers in London, UK, who had nasopharyngeal swab PCR tests and blood samples taken every week. Healthcare workers were recruited during the week of the UK lockdown, between 23 and 31 March 2020, and followed weekly for up to about 16 weeks. The library was obtained by 5' RACE. Sequencing was carried out with a NextSeq 500. To correct for sequencing error and PCR bias, the TCR library protocol tagged individual cDNA molecules with unique molecular identifiers. TCR alpha and beta chains were both sequenced, and the abundances of alpha and beta sequences in each sample were closely correlated with each other. As for how the authors treated the data: Decombinator V4 was used to annotate TCR sequences for V gene, J gene and CDR3. TCRs were defined as expanded if a significant change between any two time points was detected under a Poisson model with p below 0.0001. TCR abundances were normalised to the total number of TCRs sequenced per sample and were expressed as counts per million. MAIT TCRs were defined by TRAV1-2 paired with TRAJ12, TRAJ20 or TRAJ33, and iNKT TCRs by TRAV10 paired with TRAJ18. VDJdb, accessed 1 November 2021, was searched for CMV, EBV and SARS-CoV-2 annotated TCRs, with TCRs annotated for multiple antigens excluded. TCRdb cleaned the public reads at Q25 with fastp, built clones with MiXCR and kept in-frame beta chains. Every entry covers one CDR3 protein and lists the most common genes and DNA from its rows. None of the V and J calls come from the authors' own analysis; TCRdb made them. This sample is represented by 45,000 to 55,000 distinct CDR3 sequences; 6.2% of them were singletons. Clones ranked in the top ten supply 3.9% of the sample.

These data come from a study of early T cells in non-severe SARS-CoV-2 infection (dated by TCRdb to the early 2020s). General notes on the study: Because TCR sequencing relied on bulk RNA taken from unsorted whole blood, pairing of alpha and beta chains was not possible. On the study overall, not on this receptor specifically: VDJdb matching was skewed toward anti-spike CD8 responses, so virus-specific expansions were likely underestimated and private and CD4 specificities were missed.

The sequence was collected from an adult who was a healthcare worker with PCR-confirmed SARS-CoV-2 infection or an uninfected control (not recorded which). Rearrangement joined TRBV18 to TRBJ1-2, with the D gene call left open. The material sequenced was whole blood. The CDR3 has the sequence CASSTDRSYGYTF. Read as DNA, the sequence is TGTGCCAGCTCAACGGACCGATCCTATGGCTACACCTTC.